The sequence of this TCR beta chain was determined in a study of blood T cell repertoires in COVID-19. Study-level information: Samples of COVID-19 (acute and convalescent) were obtained from the United States, Italy and Spain. The cDNA or gDNA used as material had been derived from T cells, B-cell-depleted T cells, or PBMCs.

This clone showed up just a few times. The CDR3 has 13 residues. In germline, CDR1 is SNHLY, CDR2 FYNNEI. Trimming took 1 base from V and 3 from J, leaving 4 bases between them. Authors' data handling: Reference gene primer amplification in the assay estimated nucleated cell counts. Clones were read by immunoSEQ multiplex PCR, and TCRdb kept only the in-frame ones, dropping some. D and trimming come from the DNA, and the V and J calls and clone size come from that table. The table lists about 30,000 clones, around 88% of them singletons. The receptor comes from a human donor in a cohort sampled during active COVID-19. This chain links TRBV2 with TRBJ2-1, with D uncertain. Material: peripheral blood. As DNA, the CDR3 is TGTGCCAGCAGTGAAGGTCTCTACAATGAGCAGTTCTTC. Translated, it gives CASSEGLYNEQFF.